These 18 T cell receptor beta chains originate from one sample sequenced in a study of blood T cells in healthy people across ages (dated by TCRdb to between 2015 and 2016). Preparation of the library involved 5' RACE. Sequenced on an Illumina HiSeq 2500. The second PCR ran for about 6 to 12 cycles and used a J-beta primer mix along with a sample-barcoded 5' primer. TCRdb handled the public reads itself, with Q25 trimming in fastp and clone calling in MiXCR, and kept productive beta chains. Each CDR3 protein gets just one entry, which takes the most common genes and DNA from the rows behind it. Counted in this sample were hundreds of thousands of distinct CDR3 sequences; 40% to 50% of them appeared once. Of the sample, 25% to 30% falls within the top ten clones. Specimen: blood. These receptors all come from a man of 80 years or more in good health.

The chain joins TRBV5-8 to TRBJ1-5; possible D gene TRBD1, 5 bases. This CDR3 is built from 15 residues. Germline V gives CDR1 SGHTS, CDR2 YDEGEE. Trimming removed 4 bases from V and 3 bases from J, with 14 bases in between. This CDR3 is CASSREVGPNQPQHF. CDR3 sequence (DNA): TGTGCCAGCAGCCGGGAGGTGGGGCCCAATCAGCCCCAGCATTTT. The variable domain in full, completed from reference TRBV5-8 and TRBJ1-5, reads EAGVTQSPTHLIKTRGQQATLRCSPISGHTSVYWYQQALGLGLQFLLWYDEGEERNRGNFPPRFSGRQFPNYSSELNVNALELEDSALYLCASSREVGPNQPQHFGDGTRLSIL.

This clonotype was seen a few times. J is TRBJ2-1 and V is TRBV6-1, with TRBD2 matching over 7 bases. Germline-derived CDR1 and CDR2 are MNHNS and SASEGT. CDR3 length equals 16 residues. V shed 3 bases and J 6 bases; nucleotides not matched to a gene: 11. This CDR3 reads CASSEGGARLSNEQFF. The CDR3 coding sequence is TGTGCCAGCAGTGAGGGAGGGGCGCGACTTAGCAATGAGCAGTTCTTC.

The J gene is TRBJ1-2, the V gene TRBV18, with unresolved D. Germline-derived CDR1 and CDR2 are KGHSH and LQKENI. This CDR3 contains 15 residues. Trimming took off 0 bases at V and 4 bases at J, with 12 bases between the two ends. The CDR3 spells CASSPPPPTPYGYTF. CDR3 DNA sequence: TGTGCCAGCTCACCACCGCCGCCTACACCCTATGGCTACACCTTC.

Here the CDR3 reads CASKGGPYNEQFF. CDR3 nucleotide sequence: TGTGCCAGTAAGGGGGGGCCGTACAATGAGCAGTTCTTC. V and J are TRBV12-3 or TRBV12-4 and TRBJ2-1; tentative D call: TRBD2 (7 bases). The length of the CDR3 is 13 residues. Trimming shortened V by 9 bases and J by 4 bases, and 13 bases separated the two germline ends.

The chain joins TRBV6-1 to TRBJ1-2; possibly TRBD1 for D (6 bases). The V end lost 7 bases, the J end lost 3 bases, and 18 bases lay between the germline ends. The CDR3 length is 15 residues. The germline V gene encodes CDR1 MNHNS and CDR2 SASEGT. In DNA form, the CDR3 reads TGTGCCAGCAATAGACAGGAGGTTAATGACTATGGCTACACCTTC. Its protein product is CASNRQEVNDYGYTF.

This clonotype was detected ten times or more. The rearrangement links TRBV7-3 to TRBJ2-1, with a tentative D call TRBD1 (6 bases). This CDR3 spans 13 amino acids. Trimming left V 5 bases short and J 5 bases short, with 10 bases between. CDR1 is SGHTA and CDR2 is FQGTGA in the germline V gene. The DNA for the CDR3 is TGTGCCAGCAGCGTGGGGGCTCACAATGAGCAGTTCTTC. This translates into CASSVGAHNEQFF.

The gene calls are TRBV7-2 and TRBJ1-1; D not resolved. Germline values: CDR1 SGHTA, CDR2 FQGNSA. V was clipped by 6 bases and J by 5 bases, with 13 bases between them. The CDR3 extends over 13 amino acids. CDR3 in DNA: TGTGCCAGCAGGCATGGTGTCCGGACTGAAGCTTTCTTT. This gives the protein CASRHGVRTEAFF.

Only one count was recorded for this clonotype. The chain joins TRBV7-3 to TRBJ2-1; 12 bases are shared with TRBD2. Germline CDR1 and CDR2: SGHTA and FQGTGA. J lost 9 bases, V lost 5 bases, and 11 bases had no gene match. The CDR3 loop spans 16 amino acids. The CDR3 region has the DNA TGTGCCAGCAGCCGGACAAGGACTAGCGGGACGGGTGAGCAGTTCTTC. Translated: CASSRTRTSGTGEQFF.

The CDR3 DNA reads TGTGCCAGCAGTACACTCGGGACTAGCGGGAGTGGGGATACGCAGTATTTT. This codes for CASSTLGTSGSGDTQYF. This rearrangement joins TRBV28 to TRBJ2-3; 14 bases match TRBD2. The CDR3 has 17 residues. Germline V CDR1 and CDR2: MDHEN, SYDVKM. V lost 5 bases and J lost 6; bases outside the gene matches: 10.

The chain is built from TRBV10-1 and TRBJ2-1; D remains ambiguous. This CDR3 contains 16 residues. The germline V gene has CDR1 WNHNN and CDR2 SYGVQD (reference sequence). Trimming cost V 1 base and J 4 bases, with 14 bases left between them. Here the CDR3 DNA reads TGCGCCAGCAGTGAGTTGAGAAGTAGTCAGTACAATGAGCAGTTCTTC. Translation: CASSELRSSQYNEQFF.

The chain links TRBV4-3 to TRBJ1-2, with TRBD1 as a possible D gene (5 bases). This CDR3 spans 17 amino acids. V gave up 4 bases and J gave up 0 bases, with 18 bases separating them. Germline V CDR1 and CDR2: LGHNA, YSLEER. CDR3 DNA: TGCGCCAGCAGCCCCCCTGGGGGAACAGACCCTAACTATGGCTACACCTTC. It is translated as CASSPPGGTDPNYGYTF.

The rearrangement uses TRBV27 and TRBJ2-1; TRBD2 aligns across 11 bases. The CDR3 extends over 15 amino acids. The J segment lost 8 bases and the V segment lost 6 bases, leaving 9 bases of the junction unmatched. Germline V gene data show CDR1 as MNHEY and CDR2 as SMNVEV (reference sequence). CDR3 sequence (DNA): TGTGCCAGCAGCCTAAGGGTTAGCGGGAGGGATGAGCAGTTCTTC. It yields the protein CASSLRVSGRDEQFF.

CDR3 in DNA: TGTGCCAGCAGCTTGAGGTCGCCCACAGATACGCAGTATTTT. This gives the protein CASSLRSPTDTQYF. This sequence joins TRBV5-6 and TRBJ2-3; D not certain. Trimming removed 1 base at V and 2 bases at J, with 8 bases between. CDR1 is SGHDT, CDR2 YYEEEE, per germline. The CDR3 consists of 14 residues.

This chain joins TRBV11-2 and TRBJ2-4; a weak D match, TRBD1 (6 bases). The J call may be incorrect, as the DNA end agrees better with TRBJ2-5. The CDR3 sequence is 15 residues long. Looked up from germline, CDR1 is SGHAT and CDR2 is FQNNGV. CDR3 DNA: TGTGCCAGCAGCCCGAGCCAGGGGTCGGGGGAGACCCAGTACTTC. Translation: CASSPSQGSGETQYF.

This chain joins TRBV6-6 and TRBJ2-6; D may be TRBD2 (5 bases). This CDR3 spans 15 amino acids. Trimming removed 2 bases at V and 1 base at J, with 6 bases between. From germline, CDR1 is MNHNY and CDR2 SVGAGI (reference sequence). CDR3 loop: CASSYAGSGANVLTF. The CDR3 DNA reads TGTGCCAGCAGTTACGCGGGTTCTGGGGCCAACGTCCTGACTTTC.

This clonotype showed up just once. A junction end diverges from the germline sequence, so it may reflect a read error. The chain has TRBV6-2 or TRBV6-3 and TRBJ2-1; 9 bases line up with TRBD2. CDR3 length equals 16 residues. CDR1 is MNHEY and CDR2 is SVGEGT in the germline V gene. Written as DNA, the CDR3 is TGCGCCAGCAGGGGGACTAGCACTAGCTCCTACAATGAGCAGTTCTTC. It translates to CASRGTSTSSYNEQFF.

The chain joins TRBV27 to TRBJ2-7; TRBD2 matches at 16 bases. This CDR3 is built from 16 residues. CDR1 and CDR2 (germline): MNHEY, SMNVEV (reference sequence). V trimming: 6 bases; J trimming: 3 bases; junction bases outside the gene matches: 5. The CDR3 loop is CASSRGLAGGVYEQYF. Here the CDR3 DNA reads TGTGCCAGCAGCCGGGGACTAGCGGGAGGGGTCTACGAGCAGTACTTC.

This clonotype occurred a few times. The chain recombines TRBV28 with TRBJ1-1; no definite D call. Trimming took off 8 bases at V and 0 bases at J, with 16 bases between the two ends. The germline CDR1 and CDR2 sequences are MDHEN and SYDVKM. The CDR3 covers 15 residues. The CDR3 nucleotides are TGTGCCAGCCGGGTCCTTGCTGGACTGAACACTGAAGCTTTCTTT. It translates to CASRVLAGLNTEAFF.